These 28 T cell receptor beta chains came from one sample sequenced in a study of read filtering for tumor transcriptome and immune sequencing. This library used approximately 370 ng RNA and molecular barcoded adaptors spanning alpha/delta and beta/gamma chains. TCRdb passed the reads through MiXCR, listing each CDR3 protein once. This table has more than 100,000 distinct CDR3 sequences, roughly an eighth appearing once. Material for sequencing was a population of CD138-negative cells sorted from bone marrow. These receptors came from a donor at least 40 years old with multiple myeloma.

This clonotype showed up many times. The chain uses TRBV9 and TRBJ1-5; D ambiguous. Germline-derived CDR1 and CDR2 are SGDLS and YYNGEE. CDR3 size: 13 residues. The ends were cut back, 0 bases at V and 5 bases at J, with 6 bases in the middle. This CDR3 is CASSVGLDQPQHF. Here the CDR3 DNA reads TGTGCCAGCAGCGTAGGGTTGGATCAGCCCCAGCATTTT. The whole variable domain, remainder taken from reference TRBV9 and TRBJ1-5, is DSGVTQTPKHLITATGQRVTLRCSPRSGDLSVYWYQQSLDQGLQFLIQYYNGEERAKGNILERFSAQQFPDLHSELNLSSLELGDSALYFCASSVGLDQPQHFGDGTRLSIL.

A remark on this clonotype: This sequence may be a read error, since a much larger clone differs from it by one base. CDR3 bases: TGCGCTGGGACTAGCGGGAGAGATGAGCAGTTCTTC. Translation: CAGTSGRDEQFF. This rearrangement joins TRBV20-1 to TRBJ2-1, with TRBD2 matching over 14 bases. The CDR3 covers 12 residues. CDR1 and CDR2 (germline): DFQATT, SNEGSKA (reference sequence).

This clonotype came up many times. In nucleotides, the CDR3 is TGTGCCAGTAGTATAGATGGGACTCCCCGACAAACCTACAATGAGCAGTTCTTC. It specifies CASSIDGTPRQTYNEQFF. J is TRBJ2-1 and V is TRBV19, with D perhaps matching TRBD2 (6 bases). Germline V gene sequence: CDR1 LNHDA, CDR2 SQIVND (reference sequence). Trimming removed 0 bases at V and 2 bases at J, with 17 bases between. This CDR3 contains 18 residues.

This clonotype was recorded many times. The rearrangement uses TRBV6-5 and TRBJ2-7; 7 bases line up with TRBD1. J gave up 4 bases and V 2 bases, and 2 bases lay outside the gene matches. Germline CDR1 MNHEY, CDR2 SVGAGI. There are 13 residues in the CDR3. CDR3 in amino acids: CASSYPGGYEQYF. CDR3 nucleotide sequence: TGTGCCAGCAGTTACCCAGGGGGATACGAGCAGTACTTC.

The V and J genes are TRBV27 and TRBJ1-5; no firm D call. CDR1 is MNHEY and CDR2 is SMNVEV in the germline V gene (reference sequence). Trimming took off 2 bases at V and 0 bases at J, with 8 bases between the two ends. The CDR3 runs 15 residues. Written as DNA, the CDR3 is TGTGCCAGCAGTTTAGCCAGCTATAGCAATCAGCCCCAGCATTTT. Protein: CASSLASYSNQPQHF.

This rearrangement joins TRBV7-2 to TRBJ2-3; no firm D call. Looked up from germline, CDR1 is SGHTA and CDR2 is FQGNSA. CDR3 length: 12 amino acids. Trimming took 6 bases from V and 6 from J, leaving 10 bases between them. Here the CDR3 DNA reads TGTGCCAGCAGTTCCAGCCGGGATACGCAGTATTTT. It translates to CASSSSRDTQYF.

This clonotype was counted ten times or more. This rearrangement joins TRBV12-3 or TRBV12-4 to TRBJ2-1; D unclear. There are 17 residues in the CDR3. The V end was cut by 6 bases, the J end by 0 bases, with 18 bases between. DNA of the CDR3: TGTGCCAGCAGGTTTAGACCTACGACGAGCTCCTACAATGAGCAGTTCTTC. This gives the protein CASRFRPTTSSYNEQFF.

The chain joins TRBV7-9 to TRBJ2-3; TRBD1 is a possible D gene (5 bases). With 5 bases removed from V and 3 bases from J, the gap between germline ends came to 9 bases. The CDR3 is 13 amino acids. Looked up from germline, CDR1 is SEHNR and CDR2 is FQNEAQ (reference sequence). The CDR3 loop is CASSTQGTDTQYF. CDR3 bases: TGTGCCAGCAGCACCCAGGGTACAGATACGCAGTATTTT.

This clonotype was seen at least ten times. This chain uses TRBV11-2 with TRBJ2-6; D is possibly TRBD2 (6 bases). V gave up 1 base and J gave up 6 bases, with 22 bases separating them. CDR3 length: 19 amino acids. Germline CDR1 SGHAT, CDR2 FQNNGV. The CDR3 protein is CASSLGLGGIPQEANVLTF. CDR3 DNA sequence: TGTGCCAGCAGCTTAGGTCTTGGGGGGATACCTCAAGAGGCCAACGTCCTGACTTTC.

This clonotype showed up many times. The rearrangement links TRBV10-3 to TRBJ1-5; D is possibly TRBD1 (5 bases). V was clipped by 3 bases and J by 1 base, with 19 bases between them. The germline V gene has CDR1 ENHRY and CDR2 SYGVKD. The CDR3 is 18 residues long. Here the CDR3 DNA reads TGTGCCATCAGTGAATTTCGGGACGGCCTTACGAGCAATCAGCCCCAGCATTTT. Its protein is CAISEFRDGLTSNQPQHF.

At least ten counts were recorded for this clonotype. The V call is TRBV29-1, the J call TRBJ1-2; possibly TRBD1 for D (5 bases). From germline, CDR1 is SQVTM and CDR2 ANQGSEA. Trimming stripped 6 bases from V and 3 bases from J, with 14 bases between. This CDR3 comprises 13 residues. CDR3 DNA sequence: TGCAGCGTCTACAGGATGGGGGACTATGGCTACACCTTC. Translated, it gives CSVYRMGDYGYTF.

The table lists this clonotype with many counts. V gene TRBV6-2 or TRBV6-3 combines with J gene TRBJ2-1; 8 bases line up with TRBD2. Germline lookup yields CDR1 MNHEY and CDR2 SVGEGT. The V gene end was trimmed by 5 bases and the J gene end by 5 bases; junction bases not matched to a gene: 11. The CDR3 consists of 16 residues. The CDR3 nucleotides are TGTGCCAGCAGTCGACTAGCGTCCGAGCGGCACAATGAGCAGTTCTTC. Translating it yields CASSRLASERHNEQFF.

This clonotype was counted many times. The junction does not match germline at one end; this may be a read error. The chain employs TRBV7-9 and TRBJ2-1; D is possibly TRBD1 or TRBD2 (5 bases each). Germline-derived CDR1 and CDR2 are SEHNR and FQNEAQ (reference sequence). The CDR3 has 15 amino acids. This chain's CDR3 is CASSLAGGAYNGQFF. CDR3 sequence (DNA): TGTGCCAGCAGCTTAGCTGGGGGAGCCTACAATGGGCAGTTCTTC.

This clonotype was seen at least ten times. This chain connects TRBV19 to TRBJ2-2, with no clear D. The CDR3 contains 13 residues. Deletions cut 2 bases from V and 4 bases from J, with 5 bases between. CDR1 and CDR2 from the germline V gene are LNHDA and SQIVND (reference sequence). The CDR3 nucleotides are TGTGCCAGTAGTATAAAACCCACCGGGGAGCTGTTTTTT. Translating gives CASSIKPTGELFF. Full variable domain (rest looked up from reference TRBV19 and TRBJ2-2): DGGITQSPKYLFRKEGQNVTLSCEQNLNHDAMYWYRQDPGQGLRLIYYSQIVNDFQKGDIAEGYSVSREKKESFPLTVTSAQKNPTAFYLCASSIKPTGELFFGEGSRLTVL.

The sample holds many counts of this clonotype. V usage is TRBV7-9 and J usage is TRBJ2-1, with a tentative D call TRBD1 (6 bases). This CDR3 has 13 amino acids. In germline, CDR1 is SEHNR, CDR2 FQNEAQ (reference sequence). Trimming pared 1 base from V and 5 bases from J, leaving 6 bases between. The CDR3 DNA sequence: TGTGCCAGCAGCTTAGGGGACAACAATGAGCAGTTCTTC. This translates into CASSLGDNNEQFF.

This clonotype was seen ten or more times. J is TRBJ1-1 and V is TRBV12-3 or TRBV12-4; D is uncertain. This CDR3 has 15 residues. V was cut by 3 bases and J by 5 bases, with 16 bases left in between. In DNA form, the CDR3 reads TGTGCCAGCAGTTTGATGACGGGAAGAAGGACTGAAGCTTTCTTT. This translates into CASSLMTGRRTEAFF.

The J gene is TRBJ2-2, the V gene TRBV7-9; 8 nucleotides agree with TRBD2. The V gene end was trimmed by 5 bases and the J gene end by 0 bases; junction bases not matched to a gene: 5. Germline-derived CDR1 and CDR2 are SEHNR and FQNEAQ (reference sequence). CDR3 length: 16 residues. CDR3 sequence: CASSRGGRTNTGELFF. Here the CDR3 DNA reads TGTGCCAGCAGCCGGGGGGGAAGGACGAACACCGGGGAGCTGTTTTTT. Filled out from reference TRBV7-9 and TRBJ2-2, the complete variable domain reads DTGVSQNPRHKITKRGQNVTFRCDPISEHNRLYWYRQTLGQGPEFLTYFQNEAQLEKSRLLSDRFSAERPKGSFSTLEIQRTEQGDSAMYLCASSRGGRTNTGELFFGEGSRLTVL.

In the case of this clonotype: A read error is possible here, since a much larger clone lies one base away. This chain links TRBV5-5 with TRBJ2-7, with 7 bases identical to TRBD2. Germline V CDR1 and CDR2: SGHKS, YYEKEE (reference sequence). Losses at the gene ends were 1 base for V and 5 bases for J; bases not matched to a gene: 12. This CDR3 contains 16 residues. The CDR3 nucleotides are TGTGCCAGCAGCTTGTTGTCGAGCGGGATTGTCAACGAGCAGTACTTC. Amino acid sequence: CASSLLSSGIVNEQYF.

There are many counts of this clonotype. This chain connects TRBV19 to TRBJ1-5; the D gene is possibly TRBD1 (6 bases). CDR1 and CDR2 from the germline V gene are LNHDA and SQIVND (reference sequence). The CDR3 has 16 amino acids. Trimming took off 7 bases at V and 2 bases at J, with 18 bases between the two ends. This CDR3 reads CASKVRRGAGNQPQHF. The DNA for the CDR3 is TGTGCCAGTAAGGTCCGTAGGGGGGCAGGCAATCAGCCCCAGCATTTT.

This clonotype was detected only a few times. J is TRBJ2-7 and V is TRBV25-1; 8 bases are shared with TRBD1. Trimming at V came to 4 bases and at J to 5 bases, leaving 10 bases not matched to a gene. This CDR3 is 15 amino acids long. The germline V gene encodes CDR1 MGHDK and CDR2 SYGVNS. This chain's CDR3 is CASSVLAGGIDEQYF. The CDR3 region has the DNA TGTGCCAGCAGTGTTCTGGCAGGGGGCATCGACGAGCAGTACTTC.

Notes on this clonotype: Since a much larger clone is just one base distant, this may be a read error. This CDR3 fails to terminate in the conserved phenylalanine or tryptophan, so it likely reflects a read error. This chain joins TRBV25-1 and TRBJ2-5; D gene unclear. Per germline, CDR1 MGHDK and CDR2 SYGVNS. Trimming removed 1 base from V and 2 bases from J, with 11 bases in between. This CDR3 region has 15 residues. The CDR3 sequence: CASSEWASLQETQYL. DNA of the CDR3: TGTGCCAGCAGTGAATGGGCTAGTTTACAAGAGACCCAGTACCTC.

This clonotype was detected many times. V and J are TRBV2 and TRBJ2-1; a possible D gene is TRBD1 (6 bases). CDR3 length: 12 residues. V was pared by 5 bases and J by 10 bases, with 12 bases between. CDR1 is SNHLY, CDR2 FYNNEI, per germline. The CDR3: CASSIYRDEQFF. The CDR3 nucleotides are TGTGCCAGCAGTATCTACAGGGACGAGCAGTTCTTC.

Ten or more counts support this clonotype. This chain uses TRBV29-1 with TRBJ1-5; 10 positions match TRBD1. Germline values: CDR1 SQVTM, CDR2 ANQGSEA. V was clipped by 7 bases and J by 6 bases; unmatched bases: 6. The CDR3 length is 13 residues. The CDR3 loop is CSAKGDRGQPQHF. The DNA for the CDR3 is TGCAGCGCCAAAGGGGACAGGGGTCAGCCCCAGCATTTT.

The CDR3 spells CASSPRSTDNEQFF. For the CDR3, the DNA is TGTGCCAGCAGCCCCCGGAGTACTGACAATGAGCAGTTCTTC. This chain links TRBV7-9 with TRBJ2-1; D gene unclear. The germline V gene has CDR1 SEHNR and CDR2 FQNEAQ (reference sequence). V was pared by 5 bases and J by 5 bases, with 13 bases between. The CDR3 sequence is 14 residues long.

In its sample, this clonotype was seen many times. The rearrangement joins TRBV7-8 to TRBJ2-1, with D unclear. The CDR3 consists of 14 residues. V dropped 4 bases and J dropped 7 bases, with 14 bases sitting between them. Germline V gene lookup returns CDR1 SGHVS and CDR2 FQNEAQ. CDR3 loop: CASSSSKDKNEQFF. DNA for the CDR3: TGTGCCAGCAGCTCTTCTAAGGATAAAAATGAGCAGTTCTTC.

On this clonotype: This may stem from a read error, because a much larger clone lies one nucleotide away. This chain links TRBV27 with TRBJ2-5; D possibly corresponds to TRBD1 (5 bases). The CDR3 runs 15 residues. Germline CDR1 MNHEY, CDR2 SMNVEV (reference sequence). This CDR3 is CAGSLYFRAQETQYF. The CDR3 DNA follows: TGTGCCGGCAGTTTATATTTCAGGGCACAAGAGACCCAGTACTTC.

A remark on this clonotype: A read error is possible here, since a much larger clone lies one base away. The chain is built from TRBV19 and TRBJ1-5; D uncertain. V gave up 5 bases and J gave up 3 bases, with 14 bases separating them. The length of the CDR3 is 15 residues. The germline CDR1 and CDR2 sequences are LNHDA and SQIVND (reference sequence). This chain's CDR3 is CASSGVEGANQPQHF. DNA for the CDR3: TGTGCCAGTAGTGGGGTCGAGGGAGCCAATCAGCCCCAGCATTTT.

Many counts were recorded for this clonotype. An end of the junction does not agree with germline; a read error may underlie this. The V gene is TRBV9, the J gene TRBJ1-3; 7 nucleotides match TRBD1. The CDR3 is 14 amino acids. CDR1 SGDLS and CDR2 YYNGEE come from the germline V gene. The CDR3 is CARSATGKGNTIYF. The DNA for the CDR3 is TGTGCCAGAAGCGCGACAGGGAAGGGAAACACCATATATTTT.